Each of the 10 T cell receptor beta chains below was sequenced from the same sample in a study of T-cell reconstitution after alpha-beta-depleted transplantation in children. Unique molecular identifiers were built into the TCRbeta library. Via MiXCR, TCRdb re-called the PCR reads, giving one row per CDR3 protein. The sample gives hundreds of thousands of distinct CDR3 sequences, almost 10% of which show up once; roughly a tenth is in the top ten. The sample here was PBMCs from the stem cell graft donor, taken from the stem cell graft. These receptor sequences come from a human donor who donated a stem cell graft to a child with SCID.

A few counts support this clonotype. The CDR3 is CSALGRTAYNEQFF. The CDR3 DNA reads as TGCAGTGCCCTAGGCCGAACCGCGTACAATGAGCAGTTCTTC. The genes are TRBV20-1 and TRBJ2-1, with unresolved D. The CDR3 runs to 14 residues. Trimming pared 6 bases from V and 4 bases from J, leaving 16 bases between. Germline V CDR1 and CDR2: DFQATT, SNEGSKA (reference sequence).

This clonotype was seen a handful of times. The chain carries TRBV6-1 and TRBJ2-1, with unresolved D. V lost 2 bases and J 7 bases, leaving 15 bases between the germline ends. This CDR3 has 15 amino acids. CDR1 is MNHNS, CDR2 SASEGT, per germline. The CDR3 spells CASSEIRNPSNEQFF. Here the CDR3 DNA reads TGTGCCAGCAGTGAAATAAGGAACCCCTCAAATGAGCAGTTCTTC.

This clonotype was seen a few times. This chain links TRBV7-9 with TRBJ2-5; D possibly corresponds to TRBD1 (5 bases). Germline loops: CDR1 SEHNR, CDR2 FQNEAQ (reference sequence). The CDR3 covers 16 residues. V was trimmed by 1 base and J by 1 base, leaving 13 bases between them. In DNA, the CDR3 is TGTGCCAGCAGCTTAGGAGTGAGTGACAGCCAAGAGACCCAGTACTTC. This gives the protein CASSLGVSDSQETQYF.

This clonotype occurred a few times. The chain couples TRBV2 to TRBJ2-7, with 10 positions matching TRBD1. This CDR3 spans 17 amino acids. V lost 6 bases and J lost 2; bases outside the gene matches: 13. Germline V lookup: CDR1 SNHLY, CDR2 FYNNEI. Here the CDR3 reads CASRGDRGYRPTYEQYF. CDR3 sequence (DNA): TGTGCCAGCAGGGGGGACAGGGGCTACCGCCCCACCTACGAGCAGTACTTC.

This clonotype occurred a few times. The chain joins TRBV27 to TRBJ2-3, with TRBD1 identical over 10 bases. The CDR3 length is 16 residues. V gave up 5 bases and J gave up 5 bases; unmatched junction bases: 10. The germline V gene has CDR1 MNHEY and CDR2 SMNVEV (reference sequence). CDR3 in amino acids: CASSPRAGQGRDTQYF. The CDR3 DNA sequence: TGTGCCAGCAGTCCCCGGGCGGGACAGGGGAGAGATACGCAGTATTTT.

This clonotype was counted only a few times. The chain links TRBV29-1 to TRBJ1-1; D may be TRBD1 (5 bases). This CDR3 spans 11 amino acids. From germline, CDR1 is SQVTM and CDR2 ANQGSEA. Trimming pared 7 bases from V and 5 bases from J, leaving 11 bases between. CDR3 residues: CSARDGTEAFF. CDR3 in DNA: TGCAGCGCTCGGGACGGAACTGAAGCTTTCTTT. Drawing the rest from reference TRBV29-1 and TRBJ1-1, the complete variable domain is SAVISQKPSRDICQRGTSLTIQCQVDSQVTMMFWYRQQPGQSLTLIATANQGSEATYESGFVIDKFPISRPNLTFSTLTVSNMSPEDSSIYLCSARDGTEAFFGQGTRLTVV.

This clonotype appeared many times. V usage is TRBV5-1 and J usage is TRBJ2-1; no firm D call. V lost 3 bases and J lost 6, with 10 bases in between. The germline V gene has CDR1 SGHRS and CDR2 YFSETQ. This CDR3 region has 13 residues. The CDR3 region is CASSSEVGNEQFF. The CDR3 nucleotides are TGCGCCAGCAGCTCCGAGGTGGGCAATGAGCAGTTCTTC.

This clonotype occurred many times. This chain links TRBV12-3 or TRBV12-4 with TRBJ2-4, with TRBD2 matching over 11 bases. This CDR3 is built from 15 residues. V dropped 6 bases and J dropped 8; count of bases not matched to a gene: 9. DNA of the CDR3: TGTGCCAGCAGGGGTAGCGGGGGGGCCGAAGACATTCAGTACTTC. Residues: CASRGSGGAEDIQYF.

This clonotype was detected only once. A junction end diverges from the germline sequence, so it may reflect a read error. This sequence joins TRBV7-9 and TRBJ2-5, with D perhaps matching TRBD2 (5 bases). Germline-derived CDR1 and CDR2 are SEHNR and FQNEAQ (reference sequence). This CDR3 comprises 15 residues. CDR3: CASSVAGPGLETQYF. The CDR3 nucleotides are TGTGCCAGCAGCGTCGCGGGCCCCGGTTTGGAGACACAGTACTTC.

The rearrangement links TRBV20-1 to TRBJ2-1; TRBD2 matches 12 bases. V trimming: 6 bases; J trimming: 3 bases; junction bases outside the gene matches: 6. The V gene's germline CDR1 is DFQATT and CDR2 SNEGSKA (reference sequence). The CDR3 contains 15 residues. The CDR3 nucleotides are TGCAGTGCACGGACTAGCGGGGCTGTCTACAATGAGCAGTTCTTC. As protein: CSARTSGAVYNEQFF.